The sample holds one count of the clone carrying this TCR beta chain. Its target is unknown. Germline V gene lookup returns CDR1 SNHLY and CDR2 FYNNEI. Trimming removed 2 bases at V and 3 bases at J, with 7 bases between. The CDR3 has 13 residues. The data originate from a study of T cells in narcolepsy. Method: immunoSEQ multiplex PCR; TCRdb's copy keeps in-frame clones and lacks some. The table includes roughly 11,000 clones, approximately 94% detected once. Study-wide results and caveats: Same-patient CSF and blood CD4+ T cell clonotypes included HCRT-specific and TRIB2-specific autoreactive ones. Reportedly, autoreactive clonotypes were serially detected in patients' blood but not controls'.

The rearrangement joins TRBV2 to TRBJ1-1, with D uncertain. Sequenced input: CD45RA- memory CD4+ T cells from PBMCs. This TCR derives from a human donor with narcolepsy. CDR3 nucleotide sequence: TGTGCCAGCAGTGAAAATAGAGACACTGAAGCTTTCTTT. Translated: CASSENRDTEAFF.